These 21 T cell receptor beta chains were sequenced from one sample in a study of CD8 T cells in ankylosing spondylitis. TCRdb processed the 5' RACE reads anew with MiXCR; each CDR3 protein has one entry. The sample includes fewer than 250,000 distinct CDR3 sequences, around 25% of them seen just once. Sequenced material: blood, either unsorted or a sorted T cell fraction (not recorded which). All receptors come from a male donor with ankylosing spondylitis or in good health (not recorded which).

This clonotype was picked up many times. This chain uses TRBV21-1 with TRBJ2-1; TRBD1, the table's D call, lacks a check against the DNA. TRBV21-1 is a pseudogene. This CDR3 is built from 19 residues. For the CDR3, the DNA is TGTGCCAGCAGCAAAAGGCCATTATTAGGGCAGGGGGGCTACAATGAGCAGTTCTTC. The encoded protein is CASSKRPLLGQGGYNEQFF.

This clonotype has more than one count but fewer than ten. The chain combines TRBV20-1 with TRBJ1-1; D perhaps matches TRBD1 (6 bases). V lost 1 base and J 1 base, leaving 10 bases between the germline ends. CDR1 DFQATT and CDR2 SNEGSKA come from the germline V gene (reference sequence). The CDR3 contains 14 residues. The CDR3 region has the DNA TGCAGTGCTAGAGGGGGGGGGGCGAACACTGAAGCTTTCTTT. This sequence encodes CSARGGGANTEAFF.

This clonotype has at least ten counts. The genes are TRBV3-1 and TRBJ2-7, with D possibly TRBD2 on 5 matching bases. The CDR3 consists of 11 residues. V was shortened by 6 bases and J by 4 bases, with 7 bases between the two germline ends. The germline CDR1 and CDR2 sequences are LGHDT and YNNKEL (reference sequence). The CDR3, as DNA: TGTGCCAGCAGTGGACTGTACGAGCAGTACTTC. Translating gives CASSGLYEQYF.

V gene TRBV20-1 combines with J gene TRBJ1-6; no reliable D call. The CDR3 extends over 13 amino acids. Germline CDR1 reads DFQATT; CDR2 reads SNEGSKA (reference sequence). The V and J ends lost 6 bases and 4 bases respectively, with 10 bases between them. The CDR3 DNA follows: TGCAGTGCGATACACCCTTATAATTCACCCCTCCACTTT. It specifies CSAIHPYNSPLHF.

This clonotype was picked up many times. The chain is built from TRBV20-1 and TRBJ1-2; TRBD1 matches at 8 bases. CDR1 is DFQATT, CDR2 SNEGSKA, per germline (reference sequence). The CDR3 runs 13 residues. With V trimmed by 5 bases and J by 6 bases, 8 bases remained unmatched. CDR3 DNA sequence: TGCAGTGCTCCAGGCGGACAGGGCCATGGCTACACCTTC. Protein sequence: CSAPGGQGHGYTF.

The chain employs TRBV6-5 and TRBJ1-3; weak D call: TRBD1 (5 bases). Germline loops: CDR1 MNHEY, CDR2 SVGAGI. The V and J ends lost 0 bases and 2 bases respectively, with 11 bases between them. The CDR3 loop spans 16 amino acids. The CDR3 here is CASSYSLAGAGNTIYF. The CDR3 region has the DNA TGTGCCAGCAGTTACTCCCTGGCGGGGGCTGGAAACACCATATATTTT.

This chain links TRBV6-1 with TRBJ1-2, with D perhaps TRBD1 (6 bases). Germline CDR1 reads MNHNS; CDR2 reads SASEGT. V was pared by 6 bases and J by 4 bases, with 15 bases between. This CDR3 comprises 14 residues. The CDR3 is CASRDSFRGYGYTF. The CDR3 nucleotides are TGTGCCAGCAGGGACAGCTTCCGGGGCTATGGCTACACCTTC.

In its sample, this clonotype was seen many times. The gene calls are TRBV20-1 and TRBJ2-2, with a possible D match to TRBD2 (5 bases). CDR1 DFQATT and CDR2 SNEGSKA come from the germline V gene (reference sequence). V was trimmed by 6 bases and J by 2 bases, leaving 10 bases between them. There are 13 residues in the CDR3. CDR3 coding DNA: TGCAGTGCCCCACGGGGTAACACCGGGGAGCTGTTTTTT. Residues: CSAPRGNTGELFF.

Only a few counts were recorded for this clonotype. The genes are TRBV6-1 and TRBJ2-7, with 8 positions matching TRBD1. Germline CDR1 MNHNS, CDR2 SASEGT. The trim removed 5 bases at V and 3 bases at J, leaving 9 bases unmatched. The CDR3 loop spans 15 amino acids. CDR3 in DNA: TGTGCCAGCAGTAAGACAGGGGCCATTTACTACGAGCAGTACTTC. Residues: CASSKTGAIYYEQYF.

This chain connects TRBV7-9 to TRBJ2-5; D is unresolved. Per germline, CDR1 SEHNR and CDR2 FQNEAQ (reference sequence). V was trimmed by 2 bases and J by 5 bases, leaving 6 bases between them. CDR3 size: 12 residues. CDR3 amino acids: CASSLLPETQYF. CDR3 bases: TGTGCCAGCAGCTTATTGCCCGAGACCCAGTACTTC.

The genes are TRBV27 and TRBJ2-7; D not certain. The CDR3 extends over 14 amino acids. V shed 0 bases and J shed 5 bases, with 11 bases lying between them. Germline CDR1 MNHEY, CDR2 SMNVEV (reference sequence). The CDR3 bases are TGTGCCAGCAGTTTATCGTCGCCGCTCAACGAGCAGTACTTC. Translating gives CASSLSSPLNEQYF.

The CDR3, as DNA: TGCAGCGTTGAGGCTAGCGGGAGTTGGGTTGAGCAGTTCTTC. Amino acids: CSVEASGSWVEQFF. The V and J genes are TRBV29-1 and TRBJ2-1; TRBD2 matches 10 bases. The V gene's germline CDR1 is SQVTM and CDR2 ANQGSEA. The CDR3 is 14 residues long. The V and J ends lost 3 bases and 9 bases, in that order; junction bases with no gene match: 8.

This clonotype has ten or more counts. This chain joins TRBV9 and TRBJ2-2, with 11 bases identical to TRBD2. V lost 4 bases, J lost 0 bases, and 8 bases stayed unmatched. Per the germline V gene, CDR1 is SGDLS and CDR2 is YYNGEE. The CDR3 is 18 amino acids. The DNA for the CDR3 is TGTGCCAGCAGCTCCCGGATAGCGGGAGGGGCGAACACCGGGGAGCTGTTTTTT. Protein product: CASSSRIAGGANTGELFF.

The table lists this clonotype with many counts. The rearrangement uses TRBV11-2 and TRBJ2-3; perhaps TRBD2 as D (6 bases). V was trimmed by 0 bases and J by 0 bases, leaving 10 bases between them. In germline, CDR1 is SGHAT, CDR2 FQNNGV. CDR3 length: 16 amino acids. CDR3 residues: CASSLETGVSTDTQYF. The CDR3 DNA reads as TGTGCCAGCAGCTTAGAGACGGGAGTAAGCACAGATACGCAGTATTTT.

This clonotype was detected many times. The rearrangement joins TRBV5-6 to TRBJ2-2, with D unresolved. CDR1 is SGHDT and CDR2 is YYEEEE in the germline V gene. The V end was cut by 1 base, the J end by 0 bases, with 10 bases between. The CDR3 length is 16 residues. The CDR3 nucleotides are TGTGCCAGCAGCTTGTTTTTCGGCGCGAACACCGGGGAGCTGTTTTTT. This codes for CASSLFFGANTGELFF.

This clonotype showed up many times. The J gene is TRBJ2-2, the V gene TRBV20-1; TRBD2 might be the D (5 bases). This CDR3 region has 15 residues. Germline V CDR1 and CDR2: DFQATT, SNEGSKA (reference sequence). The V end was cut by 2 bases, the J end by 4 bases, with 14 bases between. The DNA for the CDR3 is TGCAGTGCTAGACTACTAGACGTAGGCACCGGGGAGCTGTTTTTT. This encodes CSARLLDVGTGELFF.

This clonotype appeared a few times. The V and J genes are TRBV2 and TRBJ2-5; a possible D gene is TRBD1 (5 bases). CDR3 length: 13 residues. The germline gives CDR1 SNHLY, CDR2 FYNNEI. With 2 bases removed from V and 5 bases from J, the gap between germline ends came to 9 bases. The CDR3 loop reads CASSELGHETQYF. The CDR3 DNA reads TGTGCCAGCAGTGAACTGGGGCATGAGACCCAGTACTTC.

The genes are TRBV20-1 and TRBJ1-5, with D tentatively TRBD1 (6 bases). Trimming cost V 0 bases and J 3 bases, with 15 bases left between them. The CDR3 extends over 16 amino acids. CDR1 and CDR2 (germline): DFQATT, SNEGSKA (reference sequence). CDR3 sequence: CSARDARGQVNQPQHF. In DNA form, the CDR3 reads TGCAGTGCTAGAGATGCTCGGGGGCAGGTCAATCAGCCCCAGCATTTT.

This clonotype was picked up a small number of times. This chain links TRBV20-1 with TRBJ2-2; D unresolved. The germline V gene encodes CDR1 DFQATT and CDR2 SNEGSKA (reference sequence). Trimming removed 4 bases at V and 7 bases at J, with 7 bases between. The CDR3 is made up of 11 amino acids. The CDR3 sequence is CSAIVGGELFF. As DNA, the CDR3 is TGCAGTGCTATCGTCGGCGGGGAGCTGTTTTTT.

This clonotype was recorded at least ten times. The chain joins TRBV29-1 to TRBJ2-7; D perhaps matches TRBD1 (6 bases). Trimming shortened V by 4 bases and J by 5 bases, and 15 bases separated the two germline ends. The CDR3 sequence is 13 residues long. Germline V lookup: CDR1 SQVTM, CDR2 ANQGSEA. In DNA form, the CDR3 reads TGCAGCGTTGTGGAGACAGGTTTACACGAGCAGTACTTC. Encoded protein: CSVVETGLHEQYF.

V is TRBV20-1 and J is TRBJ2-7; 9 nucleotides agree with TRBD1. Trimming at V came to 1 base and at J to 3 bases, leaving 7 bases not matched to a gene. Germline CDR1 is DFQATT and CDR2 is SNEGSKA (reference sequence). This CDR3 has 15 amino acids. The CDR3 sequence: CSARGPGQGNYEQYF. CDR3 in DNA: TGCAGTGCTAGAGGACCGGGACAGGGTAACTACGAGCAGTACTTC.